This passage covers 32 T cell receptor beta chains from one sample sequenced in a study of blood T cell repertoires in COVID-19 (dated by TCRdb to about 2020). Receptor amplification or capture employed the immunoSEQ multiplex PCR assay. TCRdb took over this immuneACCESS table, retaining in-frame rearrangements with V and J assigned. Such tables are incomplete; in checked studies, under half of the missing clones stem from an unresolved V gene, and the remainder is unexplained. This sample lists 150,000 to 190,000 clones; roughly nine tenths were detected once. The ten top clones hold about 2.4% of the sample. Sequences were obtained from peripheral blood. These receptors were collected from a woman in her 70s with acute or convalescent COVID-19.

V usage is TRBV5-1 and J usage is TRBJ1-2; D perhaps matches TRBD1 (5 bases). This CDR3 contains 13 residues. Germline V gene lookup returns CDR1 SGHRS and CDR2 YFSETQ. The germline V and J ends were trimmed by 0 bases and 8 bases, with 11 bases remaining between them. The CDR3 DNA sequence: TGCGCCAGCAGCTTGGACGGGGGAATGGGCTACACCTTC. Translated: CASSLDGGMGYTF. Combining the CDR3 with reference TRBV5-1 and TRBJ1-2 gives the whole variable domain KAGVTQTPRYLIKTRGQQVTLSCSPISGHRSVSWYQQTPGQGLQFLFEYFSETQRNKGNFPGRFSGRQFSNSRSEMNVSTLELGDSALYLCASSLDGGMGYTFGSGTRLTVV.

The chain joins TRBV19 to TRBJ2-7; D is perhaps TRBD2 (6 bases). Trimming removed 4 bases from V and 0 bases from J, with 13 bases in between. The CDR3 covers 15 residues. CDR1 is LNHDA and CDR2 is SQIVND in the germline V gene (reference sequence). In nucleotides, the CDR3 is TGTGCCAGTAGTAGGACTATCCTTTCCTCCTACGAGCAGTACTTC. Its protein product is CASSRTILSSYEQYF.

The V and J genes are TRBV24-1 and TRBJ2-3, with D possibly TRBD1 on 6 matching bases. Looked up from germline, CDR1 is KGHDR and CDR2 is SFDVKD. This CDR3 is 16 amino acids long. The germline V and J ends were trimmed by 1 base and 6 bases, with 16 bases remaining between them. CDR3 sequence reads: CATSDFTGLGPDTQYF. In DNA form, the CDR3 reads TGTGCCACCAGTGATTTCACAGGGTTGGGCCCTGATACGCAGTATTTT.

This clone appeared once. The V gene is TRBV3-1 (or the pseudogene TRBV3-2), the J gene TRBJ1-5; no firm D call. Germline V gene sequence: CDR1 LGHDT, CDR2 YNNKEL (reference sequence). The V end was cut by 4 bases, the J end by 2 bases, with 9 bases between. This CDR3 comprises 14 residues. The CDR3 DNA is TGTGCCAGCAGCCCAATGGCAGGCAATCAGCCCCAGCATTTT. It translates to CASSPMAGNQPQHF.

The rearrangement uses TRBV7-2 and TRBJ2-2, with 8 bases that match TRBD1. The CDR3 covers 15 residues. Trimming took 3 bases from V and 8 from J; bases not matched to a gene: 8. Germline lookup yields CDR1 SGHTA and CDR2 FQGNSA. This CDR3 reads CASSLVRGLTGELFF. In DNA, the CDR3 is TGTGCCAGCAGCTTGGTCAGGGGGCTTACGGGGGAGCTGTTTTTT. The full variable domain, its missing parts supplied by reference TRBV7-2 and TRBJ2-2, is GAGVSQSPSNKVTEKGKDVELRCDPISGHTALYWYRQSLGQGLEFLIYFQGNSAPDKSGLPSDRFSAERTGGSVSTLTIQRTQQEDSAVYLCASSLVRGLTGELFFGEGSRLTVL.

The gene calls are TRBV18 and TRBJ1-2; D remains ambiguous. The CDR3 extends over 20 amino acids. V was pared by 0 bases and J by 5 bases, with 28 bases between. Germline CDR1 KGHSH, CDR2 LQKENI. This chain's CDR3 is CASSPPPRRSGEEPAYGYTF. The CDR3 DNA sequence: TGTGCCAGCTCACCACCGCCAAGGAGAAGCGGAGAGGAGCCCGCGTATGGCTACACCTTC.

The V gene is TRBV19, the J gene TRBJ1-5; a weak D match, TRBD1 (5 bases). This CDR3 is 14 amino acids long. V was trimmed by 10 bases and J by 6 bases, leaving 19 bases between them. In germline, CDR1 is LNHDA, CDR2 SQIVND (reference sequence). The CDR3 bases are TGTGCCACCCTCGGGGGGGGGTTGAGTCAGCCCCAGCATTTT. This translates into CATLGGGLSQPQHF.

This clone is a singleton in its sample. The CDR3 nucleotides are TGTGCCAGCAGCCAACGTGGGTACGCGGGGGCCTTCAGCACAGATACGCAGTATTTT. Amino acids: CASSQRGYAGAFSTDTQYF. The chain is built from TRBV3-1 (or the pseudogene TRBV3-2) and TRBJ2-3, with D perhaps matching TRBD2 (7 bases). Per the germline V gene, CDR1 is LGHDT and CDR2 is YNNKEL (reference sequence). V was shortened by 2 bases and J by 0 bases, with 21 bases between the two germline ends. This CDR3 contains 19 residues.

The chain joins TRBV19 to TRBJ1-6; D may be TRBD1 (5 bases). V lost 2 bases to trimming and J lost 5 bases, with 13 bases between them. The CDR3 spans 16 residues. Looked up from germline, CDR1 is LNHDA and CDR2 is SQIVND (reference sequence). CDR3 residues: CASSIIEGRDNSPLHF. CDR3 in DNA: TGTGCCAGTAGTATAATCGAGGGGAGGGATAATTCACCCCTCCACTTT.

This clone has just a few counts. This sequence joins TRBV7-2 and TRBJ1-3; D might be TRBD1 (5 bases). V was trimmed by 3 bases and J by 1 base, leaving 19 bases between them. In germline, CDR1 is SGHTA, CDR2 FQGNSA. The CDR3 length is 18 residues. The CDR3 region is CASSLRTSALSSGNTIYF. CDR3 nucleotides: TGTGCCAGCAGCTTGCGGACATCAGCTCTCTCTTCTGGAAACACCATATATTTT. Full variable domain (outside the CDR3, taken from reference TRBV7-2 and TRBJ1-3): GAGVSQSPSNKVTEKGKDVELRCDPISGHTALYWYRQSLGQGLEFLIYFQGNSAPDKSGLPSDRFSAERTGGSVSTLTIQRTQQEDSAVYLCASSLRTSALSSGNTIYFGEGSWLTVV.

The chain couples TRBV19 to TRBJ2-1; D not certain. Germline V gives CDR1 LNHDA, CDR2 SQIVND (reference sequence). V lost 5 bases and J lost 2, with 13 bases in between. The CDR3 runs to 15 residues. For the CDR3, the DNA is TGTGCCAGTAGTCCCACAACAGAGACCTACAATGAGCAGTTCTTC. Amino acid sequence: CASSPTTETYNEQFF.

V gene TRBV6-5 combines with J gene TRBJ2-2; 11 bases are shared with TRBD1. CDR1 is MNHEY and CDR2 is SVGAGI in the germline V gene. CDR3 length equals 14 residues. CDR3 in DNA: TGTGCTACCCGGACAGGGGGCGCCCCCGGGGAGCTGTTTTTT. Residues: CATRTGGAPGELFF.

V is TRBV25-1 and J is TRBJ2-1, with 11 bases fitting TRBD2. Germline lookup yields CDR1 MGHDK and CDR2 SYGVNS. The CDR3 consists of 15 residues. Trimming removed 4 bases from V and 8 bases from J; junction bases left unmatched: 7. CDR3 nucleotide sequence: TGTGCCAGCAGTGGATTAGCGGGGGGGCCTCATGAGCAGTTCTTC. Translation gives CASSGLAGGPHEQFF.

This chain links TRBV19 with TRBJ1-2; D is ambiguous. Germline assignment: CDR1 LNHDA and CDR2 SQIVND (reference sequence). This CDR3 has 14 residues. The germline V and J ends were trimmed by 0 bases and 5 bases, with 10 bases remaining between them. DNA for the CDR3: TGTGCCAGTAGTATAGATCGACGAGGGTATGGCTACACCTTC. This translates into CASSIDRRGYGYTF.

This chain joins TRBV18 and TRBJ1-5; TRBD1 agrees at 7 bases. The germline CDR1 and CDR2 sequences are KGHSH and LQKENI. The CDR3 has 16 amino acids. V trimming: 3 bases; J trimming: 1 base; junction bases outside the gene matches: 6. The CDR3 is CASSPVGTESNQPQHF. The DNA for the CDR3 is TGTGCCAGCTCACCCGTCGGGACAGAGAGCAATCAGCCCCAGCATTTT.

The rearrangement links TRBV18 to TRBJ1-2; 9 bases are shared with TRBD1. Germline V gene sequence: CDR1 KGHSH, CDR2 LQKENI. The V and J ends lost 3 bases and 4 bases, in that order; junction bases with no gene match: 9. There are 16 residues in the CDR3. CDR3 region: CASSPGTGLSGYGYTF. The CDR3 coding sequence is TGTGCCAGCTCACCCGGGACAGGGCTCAGTGGCTATGGCTACACCTTC.

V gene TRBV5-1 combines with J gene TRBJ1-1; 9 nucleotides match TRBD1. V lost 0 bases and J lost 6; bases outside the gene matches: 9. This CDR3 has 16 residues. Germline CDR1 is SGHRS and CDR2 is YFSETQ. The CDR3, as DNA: TGCGCCAGCAGCTTGGTAGGCGACAGGGGGGCCTCTGAAGCTTTCTTT. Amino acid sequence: CASSLVGDRGASEAFF.

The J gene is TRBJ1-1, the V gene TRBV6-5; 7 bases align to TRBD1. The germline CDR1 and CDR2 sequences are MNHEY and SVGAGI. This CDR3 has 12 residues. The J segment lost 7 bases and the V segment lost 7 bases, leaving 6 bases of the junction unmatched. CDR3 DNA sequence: TGTGCCAGCAACGCAGGGGGGCGTGAAGCTTTCTTT. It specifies CASNAGGREAFF.

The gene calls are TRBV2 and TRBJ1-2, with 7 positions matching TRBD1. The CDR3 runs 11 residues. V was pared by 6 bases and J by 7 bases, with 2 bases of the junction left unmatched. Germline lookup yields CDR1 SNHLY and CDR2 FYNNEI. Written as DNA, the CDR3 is TGTGCCAGCAGCGACAGGGTTGGCTACACCTTC. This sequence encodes CASSDRVGYTF.

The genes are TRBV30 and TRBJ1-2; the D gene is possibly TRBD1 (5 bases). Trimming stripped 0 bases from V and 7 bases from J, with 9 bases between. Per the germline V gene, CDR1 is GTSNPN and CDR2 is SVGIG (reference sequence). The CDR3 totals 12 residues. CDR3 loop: CAWSVPGFGYTF. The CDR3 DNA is TGTGCCTGGAGTGTCCCAGGGTTTGGCTACACCTTC.

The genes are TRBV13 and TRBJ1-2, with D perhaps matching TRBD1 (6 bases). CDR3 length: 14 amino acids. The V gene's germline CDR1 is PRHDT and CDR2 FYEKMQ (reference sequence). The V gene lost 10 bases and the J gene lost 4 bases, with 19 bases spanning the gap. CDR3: CATWGRGLGYGYTF. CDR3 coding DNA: TGTGCCACCTGGGGGCGCGGGTTGGGCTATGGCTACACCTTC.

This CDR3 is CAIGTALNYGYTF. In DNA form, the CDR3 reads TGTGCCATCGGGACAGCCCTTAACTATGGCTACACCTTC. This chain uses TRBV28 with TRBJ1-2, with 7 bases that match TRBD1. The CDR3 spans 13 residues. Germline values: CDR1 MDHEN, CDR2 SYDVKM. J lost 1 base, V lost 10 bases, and 6 bases had no gene match.

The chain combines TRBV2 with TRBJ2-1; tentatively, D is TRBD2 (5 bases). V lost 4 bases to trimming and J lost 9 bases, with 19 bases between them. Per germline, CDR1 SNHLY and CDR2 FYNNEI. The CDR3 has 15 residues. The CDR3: CASSGPAGGLSEQFF. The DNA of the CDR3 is TGTGCCAGCAGTGGTCCTGCCGGCGGGCTGTCTGAGCAGTTCTTC.

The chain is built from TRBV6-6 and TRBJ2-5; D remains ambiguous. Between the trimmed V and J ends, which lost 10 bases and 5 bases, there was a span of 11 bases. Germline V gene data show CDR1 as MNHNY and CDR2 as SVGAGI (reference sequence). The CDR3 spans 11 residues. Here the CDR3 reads CATSFGETQYF. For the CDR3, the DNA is TGTGCCACCAGCTTCGGGGAGACCCAGTACTTC.

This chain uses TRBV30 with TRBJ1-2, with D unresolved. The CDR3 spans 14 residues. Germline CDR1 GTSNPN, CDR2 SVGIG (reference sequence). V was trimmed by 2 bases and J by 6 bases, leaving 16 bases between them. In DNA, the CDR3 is TGTGCCTGGAGTTGGGAAGCTCACGGGGATGGCTACACCTTC. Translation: CAWSWEAHGDGYTF.

The CDR3 DNA is TGTGCCAGCAGCAGACAGGGGAATTCACCCCTCCACTTT. Its translation is CASSRQGNSPLHF. The genes are TRBV11-3 and TRBJ1-6, with 8 bases identical to TRBD1. Germline assignment: CDR1 SGHNT and CDR2 YENEEA. The ends lost 5 bases at V and 7 bases at J; junction bases unmatched: 1. There are 13 residues in the CDR3.

The CDR3, as DNA: TGTGCCAGTAGACCTTGGGGACAGAGGAACACTGAAGCTTTCTTT. Protein product: CASRPWGQRNTEAFF. V and J are TRBV19 and TRBJ1-1; 7 nucleotides line up with TRBD1. The CDR3 runs to 15 residues. Trimming at V came to 6 bases and at J to 1 base, leaving 8 bases not matched to a gene. The V gene's germline CDR1 is LNHDA and CDR2 SQIVND (reference sequence).

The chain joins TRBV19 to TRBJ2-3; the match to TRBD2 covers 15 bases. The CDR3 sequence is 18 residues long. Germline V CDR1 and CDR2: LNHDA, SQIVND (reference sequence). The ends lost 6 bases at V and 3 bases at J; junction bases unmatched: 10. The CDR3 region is CASRRSGTSGGRTDTQYF. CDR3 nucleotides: TGTGCCAGTAGAAGGTCCGGGACTAGCGGGGGGAGAACAGATACGCAGTATTTT.

The CDR3 region is CASSADRVGETQYF. CDR3 DNA sequence: TGTGCCAGCAGCGCCGACAGGGTTGGAGAGACCCAGTACTTC. The chain uses TRBV11-2 and TRBJ2-5; 7 nucleotides line up with TRBD1. The V gene end was trimmed by 5 bases and the J gene end by 4 bases; junction bases not matched to a gene: 7. The CDR3 sequence is 14 residues long. Germline assignment: CDR1 SGHAT and CDR2 FQNNGV.

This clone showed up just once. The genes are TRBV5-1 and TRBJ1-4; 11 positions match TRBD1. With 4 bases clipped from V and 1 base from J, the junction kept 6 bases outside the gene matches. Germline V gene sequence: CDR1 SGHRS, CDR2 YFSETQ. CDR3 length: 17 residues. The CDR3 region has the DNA TGCGCCAGCAGCCGGACAGGGGGCGGACTAACTAATGAAAAACTGTTTTTT. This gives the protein CASSRTGGGLTNEKLFF.

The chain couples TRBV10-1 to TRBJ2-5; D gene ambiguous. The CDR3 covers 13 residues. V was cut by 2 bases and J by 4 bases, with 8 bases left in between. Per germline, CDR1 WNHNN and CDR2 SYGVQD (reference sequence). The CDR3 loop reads CASSEGSRETQYF. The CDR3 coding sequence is TGCGCCAGCAGTGAGGGTAGTCGAGAGACCCAGTACTTC.

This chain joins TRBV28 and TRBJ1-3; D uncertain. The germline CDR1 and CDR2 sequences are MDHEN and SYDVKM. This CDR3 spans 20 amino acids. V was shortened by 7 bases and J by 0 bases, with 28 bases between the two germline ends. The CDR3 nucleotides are TGTGCCAGCACCTCCGGAGGGATTAGGGCCGGTGGGGTCTCTGGAAACACCATATATTTT. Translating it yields CASTSGGIRAGGVSGNTIYF.